These 20 T cell receptor beta chains share one sample of origin, sequenced in a study of T cell repertoires in cytomegalovirus infection. Antigens for these TCRs are unknown. MiXCR was run by TCRdb on the reads, yielding one entry per CDR3 protein. The table has about 920,000 distinct CDR3 sequences, approximately 30% seen once. This specimen was cultured CD8+ T cells from PBMCs, taken from culture after CMV antigen stimulation. The receptors stem from a human donor in good health (CMV status not recorded). Some clones in this sample may be carry-over from other donors' samples.

The gene calls are TRBV5-1 and TRBJ2-7; D gene ambiguous. Germline CDR1 reads SGHRS; CDR2 reads YFSETQ. V shed 0 bases and J shed 4 bases, with 14 bases lying between them. The CDR3 length is 15 residues. The CDR3 DNA sequence: TGCGCCAGCAGCTTGGGACCCCAAACTAAGTACGAGCAGTACGTC. Its protein product is CASSLGPQTKYEQYV.

There are a few counts of this clonotype. The chain carries TRBV7-9 and TRBJ1-2, with TRBD1 as a possible D gene (5 bases). The germline CDR1 and CDR2 sequences are SEHNR and FQNEAQ (reference sequence). This CDR3 region has 15 residues. Trimming took off 0 bases at V and 6 bases at J, with 14 bases between the two ends. The CDR3 nucleotides are TGTGCCAGCAGCTTAGCGGGACGACTGATGGATGGCTACACCTTC. This encodes CASSLAGRLMDGYTF. The variable domain in full, completed from reference TRBV7-9 and TRBJ1-2, reads DTGVSQNPRHKITKRGQNVTFRCDPISEHNRLYWYRQTLGQGPEFLTYFQNEAQLEKSRLLSDRFSAERPKGSFSTLEIQRTEQGDSAMYLCASSLAGRLMDGYTFGSGTRLTVV.

The chain couples TRBV12-3 or TRBV12-4 to TRBJ1-1; 8 nucleotides align to TRBD1. The CDR3 contains 16 residues. J lost 0 bases, V lost 1 base, and 4 bases had no gene match. CDR3 nucleotide sequence: TGTGCCAGCAGTTTAGTTGACAGGGGAATGAACACTGAAGCTTTCTTT. Amino acids: CASSLVDRGMNTEAFF.

This clonotype occurred a few times. The chain employs TRBV28 and TRBJ1-5; D remains unclear. CDR3 length: 16 residues. Germline-derived CDR1 and CDR2 are MDHEN and SYDVKM. The V gene lost 3 bases and the J gene lost 10 bases, with 22 bases spanning the gap. The CDR3 region is CASSFLFGRPVRPQHF. DNA for the CDR3: TGTGCCAGCAGTTTTCTGTTTGGACGGCCGGTAAGACCCCAGCATTTT.

The chain is built from TRBV3-1 and TRBJ2-1; 9 bases line up with TRBD2. The germline V gene encodes CDR1 LGHDT and CDR2 YNNKEL (reference sequence). CDR3 length equals 15 residues. Losses at the gene ends were 7 bases for V and 4 bases for J; bases not matched to a gene: 8. Here the CDR3 DNA reads TGTGCCAGCACGACAGGCGGGGGGGCATACAATGAGCAGTTCTTC. Protein product: CASTTGGGAYNEQFF.

The chain combines TRBV6-5 with TRBJ2-3, with D perhaps TRBD2 (5 bases). V lost 6 bases and J 1 base, leaving 14 bases between the germline ends. CDR1 and CDR2 (germline): MNHEY, SVGAGI. CDR3 length: 15 residues. The CDR3 is CASSHPRVGTDTQYF. The CDR3 DNA is TGTGCCAGCAGCCACCCGAGGGTCGGCACAGATACGCAGTATTTT.

J is TRBJ1-2 and V is TRBV10-2, with 8 bases matching TRBD1. V lost 6 bases to trimming and J lost 4 bases; unmatched junction nucleotides: 7. Germline CDR1 is WSHSY and CDR2 is SAAADI. CDR3 size: 14 residues. The CDR3 loop reads CASRPDRDPYGYTF. CDR3 in DNA: TGCGCCAGCAGGCCGGACAGGGATCCCTATGGCTACACCTTC.

The chain links TRBV7-9 to TRBJ2-7, with TRBD1 as a possible D gene (6 bases). The CDR3 has 13 amino acids. Germline-derived CDR1 and CDR2 are SEHNR and FQNEAQ (reference sequence). Trimming left V 5 bases short and J 3 bases short, with 11 bases between. CDR3 region: CASSADRNYEQYF. CDR3 DNA sequence: TGTGCCAGCAGCGCTGACAGGAACTACGAGCAGTACTTC.

For this clonotype: A much larger clone sits a single nucleotide away, making a read error possible. The chain recombines TRBV7-2 with TRBJ1-6, with D perhaps TRBD1 (5 bases). CDR1 SGHTA and CDR2 FQGNSA come from the germline V gene. The CDR3 spans 15 residues. CDR3: CASSLRWQGDSPLYF. Written as DNA, the CDR3 is TGTGCCAGCAGCTTAAGGTGGCAGGGAGACTCACCCCTCTACTTT.

In its sample, this clonotype was seen a few times. The chain uses TRBV5-1 and TRBJ1-5; TRBD1 aligns across 7 bases. Germline V gene lookup returns CDR1 SGHRS and CDR2 YFSETQ. This CDR3 contains 15 residues. The V and J ends lost 2 bases and 1 base, in that order; junction bases with no gene match: 3. The CDR3 here is CASSFTGVSNQPQHF. DNA of the CDR3: TGCGCCAGCAGCTTCACAGGGGTAAGCAATCAGCCCCAGCATTTT.

This sequence joins TRBV2 and TRBJ2-7; 7 nucleotides line up with TRBD1. The junction had 4 bases not matched to a gene; V was cut back by 0 bases and J by 2 bases. This CDR3 is 15 amino acids long. CDR1 and CDR2 from the germline V gene are SNHLY and FYNNEI. In nucleotides, the CDR3 is TGTGCCAGCAGTGAAGCACCACAGGGGCCCTACGAGCAGTACTTC. Translated: CASSEAPQGPYEQYF.

In its sample, this clonotype was seen a few times. The rearrangement uses TRBV27 and TRBJ2-7; D is unresolved. V was trimmed by 0 bases and J by 1 base, leaving 10 bases between them. Germline CDR1 and CDR2: MNHEY and SMNVEV (reference sequence). The CDR3 has 15 residues. The CDR3 region has the DNA TGTGCCAGCAGTTTATCAGGCAGTAAGTCCTACGAGCAGTACGTC. Its translation: CASSLSGSKSYEQYV.

There are a few counts of this clonotype. This chain connects TRBV4-1 to TRBJ2-1; TRBD2 is a possible D gene (6 bases). Trimming cost V 1 base and J 2 bases, with 12 bases left between them. The CDR3 spans 16 residues. Germline V gives CDR1 MGHRA, CDR2 YSYEKL. This CDR3 is CASSQGRERPYNEQFF. The CDR3 nucleotides are TGCGCCAGCAGCCAAGGACGGGAGAGACCCTACAATGAGCAGTTCTTC.

The gene calls are TRBV19 and TRBJ1-2; tentatively, D is TRBD1 (5 bases). CDR3 length equals 17 residues. The germline gives CDR1 LNHDA, CDR2 SQIVND (reference sequence). V dropped 4 bases and J dropped 3 bases, with 21 bases sitting between them. The CDR3 nucleotides read TGTGCCAGTAGTAGCCTTTCACAGGAATGGGCCCACTATGGCTACACCTTC. This codes for CASSSLSQEWAHYGYTF.

The CDR3 DNA reads as TGTGCCAGCAGTTACGGTATCAACACAGATACGCAGTATTTT. This gives the protein CASSYGINTDTQYF. This rearrangement joins TRBV6-5 to TRBJ2-3; D is ambiguous. CDR3 size: 14 residues. Trimming removed 2 bases from V and 2 bases from J, with 8 bases in between. CDR1 is MNHEY and CDR2 is SVGAGI in the germline V gene.

CDR3 nucleotides: TGTGCCAGCGGCGGTTTATCCTCCTATAATTCACCCCTCCACTTT. It is translated as CASGGLSSYNSPLHF. The chain recombines TRBV6-5 with TRBJ1-6; D gene uncertain. CDR1 is MNHEY, CDR2 SVGAGI, per germline. The ends were cut back, 8 bases at V and 0 bases at J, with 11 bases in the middle. The CDR3 loop spans 15 amino acids.

The V gene is TRBV24-1, the J gene TRBJ1-2; 10 bases are shared with TRBD1. Per germline, CDR1 KGHDR and CDR2 SFDVKD. The CDR3 has 11 amino acids. V was pared by 11 bases and J by 7 bases, with 3 bases of the junction left unmatched. CDR3 region: CAIRDRGGYTF. CDR3 DNA: TGTGCCATCCGGGACAGGGGTGGCTACACCTTC.

This clonotype was observed many times. The rearrangement uses TRBV7-9 and TRBJ1-2; perhaps TRBD1 as D (5 bases). Trimming took 7 bases from V and 3 from J, leaving 6 bases between them. The CDR3 spans 11 residues. The germline V gene has CDR1 SEHNR and CDR2 FQNEAQ (reference sequence). The CDR3 loop is CASTGDYGYTF. CDR3 DNA sequence: TGTGCCAGCACGGGGGACTATGGCTACACCTTC. Supplemented by reference TRBV7-9 and TRBJ1-2, the full variable domain reads DTGVSQNPRHKITKRGQNVTFRCDPISEHNRLYWYRQTLGQGPEFLTYFQNEAQLEKSRLLSDRFSAERPKGSFSTLEIQRTEQGDSAMYLCASTGDYGYTFGSGTRLTVV.

To note about this clonotype: A much larger clone sits a single nucleotide away, making a read error possible. The chain carries TRBV7-8 and TRBJ1-1, with D tentatively TRBD1 (6 bases). In germline, CDR1 is SGHVS, CDR2 FQNEAQ. The CDR3 has 13 residues. Written as DNA, the CDR3 is TGTGTCAGTAACAGGGTTGCGAACACTGAAGCTTTCTTT. This sequence encodes CVSNRVANTEAFF.

V usage is TRBV6-1 and J usage is TRBJ2-1; 8 bases are a match to TRBD2. Trimming took 4 bases from V and 6 from J; bases not matched to a gene: 5. This CDR3 contains 14 residues. CDR1 and CDR2 (germline): MNHNS, SASEGT. CDR3 loop: CASSVRGGVNEQFF. CDR3 bases: TGTGCCAGCAGTGTACGGGGGGGGGTCAATGAGCAGTTCTTC.